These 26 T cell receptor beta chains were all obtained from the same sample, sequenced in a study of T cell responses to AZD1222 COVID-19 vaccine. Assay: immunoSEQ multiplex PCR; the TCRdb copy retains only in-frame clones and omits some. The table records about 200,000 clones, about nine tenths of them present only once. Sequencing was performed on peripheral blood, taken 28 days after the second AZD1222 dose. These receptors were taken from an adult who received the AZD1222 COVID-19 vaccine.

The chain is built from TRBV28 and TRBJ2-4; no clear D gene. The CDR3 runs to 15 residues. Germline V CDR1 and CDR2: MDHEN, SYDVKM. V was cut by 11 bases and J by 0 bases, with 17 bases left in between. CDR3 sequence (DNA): TGTGCCGGACCGAGGCGGTGCCTAGCCAAAAACATTCAGTACTTC. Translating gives CAGPRRCLAKNIQYF.

CDR3 protein: CASSLVGTGRDYGYTF. In nucleotides, the CDR3 is TGTGCCAGCAGCTTAGTAGGGACAGGGAGAGACTATGGCTACACCTTC. This rearrangement joins TRBV7-9 to TRBJ1-2; TRBD1 matches at 9 bases. CDR1 and CDR2 from the germline V gene are SEHNR and FQNEAQ (reference sequence). J was trimmed by 3 bases and V by 1 base; bases with no gene match: 6. The CDR3 covers 16 residues.

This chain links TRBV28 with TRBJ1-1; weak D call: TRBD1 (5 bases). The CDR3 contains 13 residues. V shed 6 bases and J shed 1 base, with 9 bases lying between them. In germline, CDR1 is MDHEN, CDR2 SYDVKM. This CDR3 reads CASSPTANTEAFF. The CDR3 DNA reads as TGTGCCAGCAGCCCGACAGCGAACACTGAAGCTTTCTTT.

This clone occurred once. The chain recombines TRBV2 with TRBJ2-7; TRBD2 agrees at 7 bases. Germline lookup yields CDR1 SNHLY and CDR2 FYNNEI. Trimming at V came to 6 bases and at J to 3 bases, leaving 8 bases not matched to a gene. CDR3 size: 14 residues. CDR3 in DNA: TGTGCCAGCAGCCTCCGGGACTACAACTACGAGCAGTACTTC. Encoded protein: CASSLRDYNYEQYF. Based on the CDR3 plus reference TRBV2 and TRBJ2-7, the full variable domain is EPEVTQTPSHQVTQMGQEVILRCVPISNHLYFYWYRQILGQKVEFLVSFYNNEISEKSEIFDDQFSVERPDGSNFTLKIRSTKLEDSAMYFCASSLRDYNYEQYFGPGTRLTVT.

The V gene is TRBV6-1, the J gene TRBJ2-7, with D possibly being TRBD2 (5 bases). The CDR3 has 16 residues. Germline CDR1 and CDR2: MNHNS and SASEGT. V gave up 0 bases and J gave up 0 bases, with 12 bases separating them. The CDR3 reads CASSEARTVSSYEQYF. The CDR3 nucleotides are TGTGCCAGCAGTGAAGCGCGGACTGTAAGCTCCTACGAGCAGTACTTC.

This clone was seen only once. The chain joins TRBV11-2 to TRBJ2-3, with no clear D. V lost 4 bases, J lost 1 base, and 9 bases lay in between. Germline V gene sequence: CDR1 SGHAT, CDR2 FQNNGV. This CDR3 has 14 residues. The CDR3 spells CASSSPTGTDTQYF. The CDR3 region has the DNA TGTGCCAGCAGCTCCCCCACCGGCACAGATACGCAGTATTTT.

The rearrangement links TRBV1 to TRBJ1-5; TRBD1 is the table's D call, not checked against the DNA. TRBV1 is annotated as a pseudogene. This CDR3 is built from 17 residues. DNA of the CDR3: TGCACCAGCAGCCAAGAAGATCTGGCAGGGAACAATCAGCCCCAGCATTTT. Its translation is CTSSQEDLAGNNQPQHF.

The CDR3 DNA sequence: TGCGCCAGCAGCCAAGATTACGGGGCCGCCTACAATGAGCAGTTCTTC. It specifies CASSQDYGAAYNEQFF. The gene calls are TRBV4-3 and TRBJ2-1, with D perhaps being TRBD1 or TRBD2 (5 bases each). Germline V gene lookup returns CDR1 LGHNA and CDR2 YSLEER. This CDR3 is built from 16 residues. V was cut by 0 bases and J by 2 bases, with 11 bases left in between.

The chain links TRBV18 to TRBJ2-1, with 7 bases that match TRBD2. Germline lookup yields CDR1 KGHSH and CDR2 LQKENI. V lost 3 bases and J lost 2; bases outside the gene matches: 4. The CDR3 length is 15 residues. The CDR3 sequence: CASSPGGSTYNEQFF. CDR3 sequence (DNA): TGTGCCAGCTCACCGGGGGGGAGCACCTACAATGAGCAGTTCTTC.

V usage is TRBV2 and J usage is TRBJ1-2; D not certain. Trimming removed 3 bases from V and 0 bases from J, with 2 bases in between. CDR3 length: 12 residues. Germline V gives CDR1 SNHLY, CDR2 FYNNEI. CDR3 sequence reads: CASSETNYGYTF. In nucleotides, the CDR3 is TGTGCCAGCAGTGAGACTAACTATGGCTACACCTTC.

The CDR3 here is CASSQLSGRFTGELFF. CDR3 DNA sequence: TGTGCCAGCAGCCAATTGAGCGGGAGGTTTACCGGGGAGCTGTTTTTT. V is TRBV3-1 (or the pseudogene TRBV3-2) and J is TRBJ2-2, with TRBD2 matching 9 bases. CDR1 LGHDT and CDR2 YNNKEL come from the germline V gene (reference sequence). The CDR3 length is 16 residues. Germline trimming cut 2 bases from V and 5 bases from J; bases unmatched to any gene: 6.

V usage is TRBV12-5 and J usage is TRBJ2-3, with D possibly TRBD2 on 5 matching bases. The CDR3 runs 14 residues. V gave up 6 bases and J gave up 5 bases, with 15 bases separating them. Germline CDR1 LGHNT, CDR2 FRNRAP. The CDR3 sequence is CASGPREYKDTQYF. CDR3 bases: TGTGCTAGTGGGCCAAGGGAGTATAAAGATACGCAGTATTTT.

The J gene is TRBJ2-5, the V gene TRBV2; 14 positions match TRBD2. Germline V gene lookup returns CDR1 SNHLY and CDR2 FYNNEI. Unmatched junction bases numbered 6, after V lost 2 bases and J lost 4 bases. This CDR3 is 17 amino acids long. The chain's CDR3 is CASSEIVGTSGRETQYF. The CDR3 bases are TGTGCCAGCAGTGAAATCGTCGGGACTAGCGGGAGAGAGACCCAGTACTTC.

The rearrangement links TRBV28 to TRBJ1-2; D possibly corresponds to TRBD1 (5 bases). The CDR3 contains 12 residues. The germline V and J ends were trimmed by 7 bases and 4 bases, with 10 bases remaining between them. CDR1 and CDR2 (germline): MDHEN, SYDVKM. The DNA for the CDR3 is TGTGCCAGCACCGCAACAGGCTATGGCTACACCTTC. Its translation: CASTATGYGYTF.

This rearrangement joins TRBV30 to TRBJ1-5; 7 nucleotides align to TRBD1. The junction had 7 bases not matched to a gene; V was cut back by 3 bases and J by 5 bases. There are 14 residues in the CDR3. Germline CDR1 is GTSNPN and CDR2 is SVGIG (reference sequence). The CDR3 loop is CAWREDRTDQPQHF. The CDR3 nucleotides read TGTGCCTGGAGGGAGGACAGGACGGATCAGCCCCAGCATTTT.

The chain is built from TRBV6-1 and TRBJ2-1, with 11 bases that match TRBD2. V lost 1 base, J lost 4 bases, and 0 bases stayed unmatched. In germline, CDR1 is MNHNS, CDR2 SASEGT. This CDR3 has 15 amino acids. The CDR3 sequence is CASSEVAGGYNEQFF. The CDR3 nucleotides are TGTGCCAGCAGTGAAGTAGCGGGAGGGTACAATGAGCAGTTCTTC.

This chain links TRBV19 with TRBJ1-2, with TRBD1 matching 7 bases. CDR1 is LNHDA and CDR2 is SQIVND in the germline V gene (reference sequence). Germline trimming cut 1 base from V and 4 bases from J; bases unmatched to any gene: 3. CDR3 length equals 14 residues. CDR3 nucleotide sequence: TGTGCCAGTAGTATAGGGGGACAGAGCTATGGCTACACCTTC. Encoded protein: CASSIGGQSYGYTF.

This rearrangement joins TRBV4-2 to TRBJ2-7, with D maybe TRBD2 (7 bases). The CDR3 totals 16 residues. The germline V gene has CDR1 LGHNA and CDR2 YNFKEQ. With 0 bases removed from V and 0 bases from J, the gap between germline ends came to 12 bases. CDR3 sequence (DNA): TGTGCCAGCAGCCAAGAACAGGGAGGGGGCTCCTACGAGCAGTACTTC. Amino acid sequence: CASSQEQGGGSYEQYF.

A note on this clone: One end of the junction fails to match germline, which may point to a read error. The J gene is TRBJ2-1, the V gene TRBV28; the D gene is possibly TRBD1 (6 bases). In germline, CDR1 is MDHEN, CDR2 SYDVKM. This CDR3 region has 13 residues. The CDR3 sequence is CASSPVTQDRLVF. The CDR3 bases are TGTGCCAGCAGCCCAGTAACCCAGGACAGACTGGTCTTC.

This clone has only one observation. The CDR3: CASSLGGAGVGTQYF. The CDR3 region has the DNA TGTGCCAGCAGTTTAGGCGGAGCGGGAGTGGGGACCCAGTACTTC. The V gene is TRBV27, the J gene TRBJ2-5, with TRBD2 matching 8 bases. Germline CDR1 reads MNHEY; CDR2 reads SMNVEV (reference sequence). The J segment lost 7 bases and the V segment lost 2 bases, leaving 9 bases of the junction unmatched. The CDR3 consists of 15 residues.

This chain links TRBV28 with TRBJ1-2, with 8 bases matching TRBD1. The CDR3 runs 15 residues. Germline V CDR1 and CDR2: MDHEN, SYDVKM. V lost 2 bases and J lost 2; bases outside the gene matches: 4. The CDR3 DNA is TGTGCCAGCAGTTTAAGGTCAGGGGGCAACTATGGCTACACCTTC. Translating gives CASSLRSGGNYGYTF.

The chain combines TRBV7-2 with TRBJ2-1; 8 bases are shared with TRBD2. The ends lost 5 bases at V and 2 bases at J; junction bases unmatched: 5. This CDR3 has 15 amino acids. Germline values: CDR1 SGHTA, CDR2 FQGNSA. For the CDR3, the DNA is TGTGCCAGCAGCACTCGACTAGCGACCTACAATGAGCAGTTCTTC. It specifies CASSTRLATYNEQFF. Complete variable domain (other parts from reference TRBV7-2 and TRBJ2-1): GAGVSQSPSNKVTEKGKDVELRCDPISGHTALYWYRQSLGQGLEFLIYFQGNSAPDKSGLPSDRFSAERTGGSVSTLTIQRTQQEDSAVYLCASSTRLATYNEQFFGPGTRLTVL.

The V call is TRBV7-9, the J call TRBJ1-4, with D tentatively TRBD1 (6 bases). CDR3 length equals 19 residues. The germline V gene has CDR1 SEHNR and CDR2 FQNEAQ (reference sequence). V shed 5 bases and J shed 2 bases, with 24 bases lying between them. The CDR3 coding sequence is TGTGCCAGCAGCCGGGCAGTTGGACAGATCGGGGACACTAATGAAAAACTGTTTTTT. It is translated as CASSRAVGQIGDTNEKLFF.

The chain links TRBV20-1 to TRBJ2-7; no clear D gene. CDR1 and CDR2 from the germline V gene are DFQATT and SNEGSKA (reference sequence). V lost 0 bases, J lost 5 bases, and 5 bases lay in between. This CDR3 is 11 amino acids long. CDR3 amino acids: CSARDSHEQYF. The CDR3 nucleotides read TGCAGTGCTAGAGATTCCCACGAGCAGTACTTC.

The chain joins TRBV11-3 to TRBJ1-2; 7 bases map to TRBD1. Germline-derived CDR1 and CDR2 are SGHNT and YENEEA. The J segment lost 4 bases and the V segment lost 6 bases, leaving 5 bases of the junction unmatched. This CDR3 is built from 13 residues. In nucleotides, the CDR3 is TGTGCCAGCAGACCACAGGGGTTCTATGGCTACACCTTC. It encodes CASRPQGFYGYTF.

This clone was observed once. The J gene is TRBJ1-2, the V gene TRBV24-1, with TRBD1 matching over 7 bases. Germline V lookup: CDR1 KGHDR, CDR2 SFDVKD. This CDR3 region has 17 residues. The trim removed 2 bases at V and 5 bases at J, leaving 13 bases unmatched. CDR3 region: CATSDSRGEDRTYGYTF. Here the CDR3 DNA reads TGTGCCACCAGTGATTCCCGAGGAGAGGACAGGACTTATGGCTACACCTTC.